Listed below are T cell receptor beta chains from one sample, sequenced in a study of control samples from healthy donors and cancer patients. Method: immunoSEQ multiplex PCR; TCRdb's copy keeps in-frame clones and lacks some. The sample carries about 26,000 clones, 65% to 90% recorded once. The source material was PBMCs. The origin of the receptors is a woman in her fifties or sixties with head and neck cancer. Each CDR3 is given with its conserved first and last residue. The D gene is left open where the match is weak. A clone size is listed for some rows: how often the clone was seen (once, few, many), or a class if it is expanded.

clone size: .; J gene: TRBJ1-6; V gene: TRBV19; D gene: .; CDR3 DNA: TGTGCCAGTAGAGCGGATACTCGCTCCTATAATTCACCCCTCCACTTT; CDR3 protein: CASRADTRSYNSPLHF
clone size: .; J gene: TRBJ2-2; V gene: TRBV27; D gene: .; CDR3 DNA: TGTGCCAGCAGCCTTAGACAGGGACTGAACACCGGGGAGCTGTTTTTT; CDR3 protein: CASSLRQGLNTGELFF
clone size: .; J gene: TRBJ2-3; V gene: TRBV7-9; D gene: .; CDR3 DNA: TGTGCCAGCAGCTTACCAGGCTCGACTAGCACAGATACGCAGTATTTT; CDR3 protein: CASSLPGSTSTDTQYF
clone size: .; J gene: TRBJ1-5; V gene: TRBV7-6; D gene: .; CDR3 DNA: TGTGCCAGCAGCCCAAGGGAGGGTTATAGCAATCAGCCCCAGCATTTT; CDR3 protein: CASSPREGYSNQPQHF
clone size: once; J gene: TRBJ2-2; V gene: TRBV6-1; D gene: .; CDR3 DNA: TGTGCCAGCAGTGAACGAGGGGGGGCGAACACCGGGGAGCTGTTTTTT; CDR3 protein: CASSERGGANTGELFF
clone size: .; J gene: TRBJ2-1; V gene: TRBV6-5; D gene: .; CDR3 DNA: TGTGCCAGCAGGATCGGGGCAGGAAGTCGGGGGGAGCAGTTCTTC; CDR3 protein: CASRIGAGSRGEQFF
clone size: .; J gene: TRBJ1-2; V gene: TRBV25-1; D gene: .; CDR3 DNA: TGTGCCAGCAGTGAATCCGGGGGCGCGTTTGGCTACACCTTC; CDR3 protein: CASSESGGAFGYTF
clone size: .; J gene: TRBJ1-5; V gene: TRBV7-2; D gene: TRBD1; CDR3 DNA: TGTGCCAGCAGCCCCCGACAGGGGATGGACCAGCCCCAGCATTTT; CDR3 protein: CASSPRQGMDQPQHF
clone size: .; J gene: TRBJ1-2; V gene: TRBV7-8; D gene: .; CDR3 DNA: TGTGCCAGCAGCCACGACCGGACGACTAACTATGGCTACACCTTC; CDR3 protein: CASSHDRTTNYGYTF
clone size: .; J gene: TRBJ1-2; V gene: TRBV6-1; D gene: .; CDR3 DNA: TGTGCCAGCAGTGAGTCAGGAACACATGGCTACACCTTC; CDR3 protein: CASSESGTHGYTF
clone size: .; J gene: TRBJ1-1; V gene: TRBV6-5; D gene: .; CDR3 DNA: TGTGCCAGCAGTTACTCGGTCTCGGTCGAAGCTGAAGCTTTCTTT; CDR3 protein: CASSYSVSVEAEAFF